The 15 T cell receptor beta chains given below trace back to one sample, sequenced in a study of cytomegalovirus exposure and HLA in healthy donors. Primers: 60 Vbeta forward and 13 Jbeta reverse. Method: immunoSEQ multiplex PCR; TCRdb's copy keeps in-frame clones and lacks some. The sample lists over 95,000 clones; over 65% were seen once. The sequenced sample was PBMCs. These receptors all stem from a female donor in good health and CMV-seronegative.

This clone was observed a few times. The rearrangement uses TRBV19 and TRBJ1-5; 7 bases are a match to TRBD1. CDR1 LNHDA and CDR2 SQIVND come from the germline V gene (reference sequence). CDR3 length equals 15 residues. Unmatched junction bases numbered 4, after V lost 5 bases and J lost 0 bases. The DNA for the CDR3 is TGTGCCAGTAGTGAGGGACAGCATAGCAATCAGCCCCAGCATTTT. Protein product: CASSEGQHSNQPQHF. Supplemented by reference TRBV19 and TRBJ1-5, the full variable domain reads DGGITQSPKYLFRKEGQNVTLSCEQNLNHDAMYWYRQDPGQGLRLIYYSQIVNDFQKGDIAEGYSVSREKKESFPLTVTSAQKNPTAFYLCASSEGQHSNQPQHFGDGTRLSIL.

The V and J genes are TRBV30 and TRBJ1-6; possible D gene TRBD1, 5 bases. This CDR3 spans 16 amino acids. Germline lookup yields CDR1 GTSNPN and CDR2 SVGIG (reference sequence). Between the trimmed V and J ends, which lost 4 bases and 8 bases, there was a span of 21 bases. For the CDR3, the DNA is TGTGCCTGGAACCCCCGACGAGACAGCCGTTATTCACCCCTCCACTTT. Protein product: CAWNPRRDSRYSPLHF.

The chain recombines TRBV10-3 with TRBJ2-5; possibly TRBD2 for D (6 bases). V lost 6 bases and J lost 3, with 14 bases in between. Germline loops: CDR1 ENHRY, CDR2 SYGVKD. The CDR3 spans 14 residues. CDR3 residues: CAIRPGTGEETQYF. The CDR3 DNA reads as TGTGCCATCAGGCCCGGGACTGGAGAAGAGACCCAGTACTTC.

The CDR3 spells CASQGARGTDTQYF. CDR3 coding DNA: TGTGCCAGCCAGGGGGCTAGGGGCACAGATACGCAGTATTTT. The chain combines TRBV2 with TRBJ2-3; 8 bases align to TRBD1. The CDR3 has 14 residues. Germline V gene sequence: CDR1 SNHLY, CDR2 FYNNEI. V gave up 8 bases and J gave up 1 base; unmatched junction bases: 5.

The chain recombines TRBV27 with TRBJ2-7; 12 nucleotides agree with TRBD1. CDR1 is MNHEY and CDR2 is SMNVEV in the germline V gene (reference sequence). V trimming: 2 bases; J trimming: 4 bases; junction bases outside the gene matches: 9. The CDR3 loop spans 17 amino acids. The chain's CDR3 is CASSLVGVGQGAYEQYF. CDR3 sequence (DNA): TGTGCCAGCAGTTTAGTCGGAGTGGGACAGGGGGCTTACGAGCAGTACTTC.

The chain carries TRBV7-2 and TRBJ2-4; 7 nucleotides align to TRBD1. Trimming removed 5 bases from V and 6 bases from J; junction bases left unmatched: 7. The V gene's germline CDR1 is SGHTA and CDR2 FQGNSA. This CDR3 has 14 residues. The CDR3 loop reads CASSQDRVGNIQYF. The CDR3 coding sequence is TGTGCCAGCAGCCAAGACAGGGTTGGAAACATTCAGTACTTC.

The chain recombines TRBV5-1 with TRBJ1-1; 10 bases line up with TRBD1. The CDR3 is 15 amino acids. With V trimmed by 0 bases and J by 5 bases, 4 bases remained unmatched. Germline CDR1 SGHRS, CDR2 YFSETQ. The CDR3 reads CASSLAGQGWTEAFF. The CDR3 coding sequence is TGCGCCAGCAGCTTGGCGGGACAGGGGTGGACTGAAGCTTTCTTT.

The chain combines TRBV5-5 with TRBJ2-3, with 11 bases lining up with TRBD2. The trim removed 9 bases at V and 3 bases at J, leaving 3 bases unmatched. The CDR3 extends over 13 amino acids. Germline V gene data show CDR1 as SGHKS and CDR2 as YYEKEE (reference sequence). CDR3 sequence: CATRTSGTDTQYF. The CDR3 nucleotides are TGTGCCACACGGACTAGCGGGACAGATACGCAGTATTTT.

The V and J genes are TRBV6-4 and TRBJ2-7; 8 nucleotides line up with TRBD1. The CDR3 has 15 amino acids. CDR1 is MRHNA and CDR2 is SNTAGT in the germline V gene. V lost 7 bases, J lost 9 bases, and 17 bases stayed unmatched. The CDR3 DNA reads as TGTGCCAGCACTTTCGCACGGACAGGGCCCATTTGGCAGTACTTC. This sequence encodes CASTFARTGPIWQYF.

The CDR3 coding sequence is TGCGCCAGCAGCCAAGATTTAAGCGGCGTCAGCTCTGGGGCCAACGTCCTGACTTTC. It codes for CASSQDLSGVSSGANVLTF. The chain recombines TRBV4-3 with TRBJ2-6, with a possible D match to TRBD2 (5 bases). Trimming stripped 0 bases from V and 0 bases from J, with 15 bases between. CDR3 size: 19 residues. CDR1 LGHNA and CDR2 YSLEER come from the germline V gene.

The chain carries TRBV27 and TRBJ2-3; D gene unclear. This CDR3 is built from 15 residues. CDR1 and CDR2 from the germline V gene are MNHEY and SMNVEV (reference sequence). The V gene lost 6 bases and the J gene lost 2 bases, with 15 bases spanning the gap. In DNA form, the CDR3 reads TGTGCCAGCAGACCGACACCGTCAATCACAGATACGCAGTATTTT. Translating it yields CASRPTPSITDTQYF.

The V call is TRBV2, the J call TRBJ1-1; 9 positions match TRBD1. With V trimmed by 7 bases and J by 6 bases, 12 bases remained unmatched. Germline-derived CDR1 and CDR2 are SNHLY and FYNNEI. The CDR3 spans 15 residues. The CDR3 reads CASIAPGQGSSEAFF. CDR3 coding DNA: TGTGCCAGCATCGCGCCGGGACAGGGTTCTTCTGAAGCTTTCTTT.

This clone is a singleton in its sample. Written as DNA, the CDR3 is TGTGCCACCAGCGAAGGGGACAGGGAGTATGGCAATCAGCCCCAGCATTTT. Its translation: CATSEGDREYGNQPQHF. The chain employs TRBV15 and TRBJ1-5, with TRBD1 matching 9 bases. CDR1 is LNHNV, CDR2 YYDKDF, per germline (reference sequence). J lost 2 bases, V lost 5 bases, and 10 bases had no gene match. This CDR3 spans 17 amino acids.

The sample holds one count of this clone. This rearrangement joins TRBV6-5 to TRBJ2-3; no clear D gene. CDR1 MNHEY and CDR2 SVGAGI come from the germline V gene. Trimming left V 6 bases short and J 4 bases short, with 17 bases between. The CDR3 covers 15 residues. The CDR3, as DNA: TGTGCCAGCAGGGCTAGGAGTGGTCTGCCAGATACGCAGTATTTT. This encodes CASRARSGLPDTQYF.

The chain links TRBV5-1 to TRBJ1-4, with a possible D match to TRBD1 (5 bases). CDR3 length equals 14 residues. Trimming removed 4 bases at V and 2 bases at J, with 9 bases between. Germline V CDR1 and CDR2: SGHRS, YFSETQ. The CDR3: CASSPQDTNEKLFF. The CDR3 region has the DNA TGCGCCAGCAGCCCACAGGATACTAATGAAAAACTGTTTTTT.